Listed here are 31 T cell receptor beta chains from one sample, sequenced in a study of T-cell reconstitution after alpha-beta-depleted transplantation in children. Molecular barcoding with unique molecular identifiers was used for the TCRbeta library. Via MiXCR, TCRdb re-called the PCR reads, giving one row per CDR3 protein. The profile covers roughly 250,000 distinct CDR3 sequences, with 7.5% to 9.5% appearing a single time and just under 6.5% taken by the ten largest. The material was PBMCs, mostly from graft donor cells, obtained 180 days after TCRalphabeta/CD19-depleted stem cell transplant. Receptor source: a male patient aged 5 to 17 who had a stem cell transplant for acute lymphoblastic leukemia, so the T cells may come from the graft donor.

This clonotype showed up just a few times. DNA for the CDR3: TGTGCCAGCTCACCAGTGGCAGCCCCTCAAAGCACCATATATTTT. This codes for CASSPVAAPQSTIYF. The J gene is TRBJ1-3, the V gene TRBV18; D gene ambiguous. The CDR3 has 15 amino acids. V lost 2 bases, J lost 9 bases, and 17 bases lay in between. Germline-derived CDR1 and CDR2 are KGHSH and LQKENI.

This clonotype was counted at least ten times. The chain recombines TRBV5-5 with TRBJ2-1; D might be TRBD1 or TRBD2, each matching 5 bases. The CDR3 consists of 15 residues. CDR1 and CDR2 (germline): SGHKS, YYEKEE (reference sequence). The germline V and J ends were trimmed by 5 bases and 0 bases, with 12 bases remaining between them. In DNA, the CDR3 is TGTGCCAGCAGATACCCAGGGAGCTCCTACAATGAGCAGTTCTTC. Its translation: CASRYPGSSYNEQFF.

The sample holds many counts of this clonotype. J is TRBJ2-1 and V is TRBV29-1; D is uncertain. The CDR3 is made up of 11 amino acids. Germline CDR1 reads SQVTM; CDR2 reads ANQGSEA. The V and J ends lost 0 bases and 11 bases respectively, with 8 bases between them. The CDR3 DNA reads TGCAGCGTTGAAGATCTACCCAAGCAGTTCTTC. Translated: CSVEDLPKQFF.

This clonotype occurred many times. The V call is TRBV27, the J call TRBJ1-6; no clear D. Germline CDR1 and CDR2: MNHEY and SMNVEV (reference sequence). This CDR3 has 17 amino acids. V dropped 6 bases and J dropped 8 bases, with 23 bases sitting between them. In DNA form, the CDR3 reads TGTGCCAGCAGCTATACAATTTTCCCGCGGGAGGATTCACCCCTCCACTTT. Translating it yields CASSYTIFPREDSPLHF.

This clonotype was recorded many times. A read error may account for a junction end that differs from germline. The chain carries TRBV5-8 and TRBJ2-3; D ambiguous. From germline, CDR1 is SGHTS and CDR2 YDEGEE. This CDR3 spans 15 amino acids. Here the CDR3 DNA reads TGTGCCAGCAGCCTATGGACGTCAGCCACATATACGCAGTATTTT. It specifies CASSLWTSATYTQYF.

This clonotype has only a few counts. CDR3 DNA sequence: TGTGCCAGCTCACCCAGGCCGAGAGCTGAAGCTTTCTTT. Protein sequence: CASSPRPRAEAFF. The genes are TRBV18 and TRBJ1-1; unclear D gene. The CDR3 has 13 amino acids. The V gene's germline CDR1 is KGHSH and CDR2 LQKENI. Trimming removed 3 bases from V and 6 bases from J, with 11 bases in between.

Worth noting for this clonotype: Since a much larger clone is just one base distant, this may be a read error. Since the CDR3 does not end with the conserved phenylalanine or tryptophan, this likely comes from a read error. The gene calls are TRBV11-2 and TRBJ2-7; D is uncertain. The CDR3 spans 14 residues. V was shortened by 0 bases and J by 0 bases, with 6 bases between the two germline ends. Looked up from germline, CDR1 is SGHAT and CDR2 is FQNNGV. The CDR3, as DNA: TGTGCCAGCAGCTTAGAAGGGATCTCCTACGAGCAGTACTAC. Its translation: CASSLEGISYEQYY.

In this sample, this clonotype turned up many times. The V and J genes are TRBV20-1 and TRBJ2-7, with 7 nucleotides matching TRBD1. The CDR3 spans 14 residues. Germline V gene lookup returns CDR1 DFQATT and CDR2 SNEGSKA (reference sequence). V lost 0 bases to trimming and J lost 5 bases; unmatched junction nucleotides: 7. The CDR3 is CSARDWDSVHEQYF. The CDR3 DNA is TGCAGTGCTAGAGATTGGGACAGTGTCCACGAGCAGTACTTC.

This clonotype came up many times. The chain combines TRBV11-2 with TRBJ1-1, with D possibly matching TRBD1 (5 bases). Per the germline V gene, CDR1 is SGHAT and CDR2 is FQNNGV. The CDR3 contains 15 residues. Trimming removed 5 bases at V and 3 bases at J, with 16 bases between. This chain's CDR3 is CASSIRGGRDTEAFF. DNA for the CDR3: TGTGCCAGCAGCATTCGGGGGGGGAGGGACACTGAAGCTTTCTTT.

This clonotype has a count of ten or more. V is TRBV9 and J is TRBJ2-1, with 7 bases aligning to TRBD2. Germline CDR1 is SGDLS and CDR2 is YYNGEE. This CDR3 is built from 12 residues. The ends lost 5 bases at V and 10 bases at J; junction bases unmatched: 6. CDR3 sequence (DNA): TGTGCCAGCAGTCTGGGAGGGACCGAGCAGTTCTTC. It specifies CASSLGGTEQFF. Combining the CDR3 with reference TRBV9 and TRBJ2-1 gives the whole variable domain DSGVTQTPKHLITATGQRVTLRCSPRSGDLSVYWYQQSLDQGLQFLIQYYNGEERAKGNILERFSAQQFPDLHSELNLSSLELGDSALYFCASSLGGTEQFFGPGTRLTVL.

With respect to this clonotype: It may be a read error: a sequence one base away is much more abundant. V and J are TRBV4-1 and TRBJ2-7; no firm D call. CDR3 length: 14 residues. Germline CDR1 MGHRA, CDR2 YSYEKL. The CDR3 spells CASSQVGSAYDQYF. The DNA of the CDR3 is TGCGCCAGCAGCCAAGTAGGTAGTGCCTACGACCAGTACTTC.

CDR3 loop: CASSQEGGANVLTF. The CDR3, as DNA: TGCGCCAGCAGCCAAGAGGGTGGGGCCAACGTCCTGACTTTC. V gene TRBV4-3 combines with J gene TRBJ2-6, with D unresolved. Trimming took off 0 bases at V and 3 bases at J, with 3 bases between the two ends. The CDR3 totals 14 residues. Germline CDR1 is LGHNA and CDR2 is YSLEER.

This clonotype was picked up a small number of times. This chain links TRBV20-1 with TRBJ2-7, with 11 bases identical to TRBD2. Germline V gives CDR1 DFQATT, CDR2 SNEGSKA (reference sequence). The CDR3 extends over 15 amino acids. The junction had 6 bases not matched to a gene; V was cut back by 2 bases and J by 3 bases. The CDR3 loop reads CSARPLAGAGYEQYF. The CDR3 DNA reads as TGCAGTGCTAGACCACTAGCGGGGGCTGGCTACGAGCAGTACTTC.

The table lists this clonotype with many counts. The chain employs TRBV7-2 and TRBJ2-1; D remains unclear. CDR1 is SGHTA and CDR2 is FQGNSA in the germline V gene. V shed 6 bases and J shed 0 bases, with 9 bases lying between them. The CDR3 covers 14 residues. In nucleotides, the CDR3 is TGTGCCAGCAGGCCCTCTAGCTCCTACAATGAGCAGTTCTTC. Amino acid sequence: CASRPSSSYNEQFF.

This clonotype showed up many times. An end of the junction differs from the germline gene, which may be a read error. The genes are TRBV5-1 and TRBJ2-7, with 8 bases that match TRBD1. There are 13 residues in the CDR3. Germline CDR1 reads SGHRS; CDR2 reads YFSETQ. The CDR3 coding sequence is TGCGCCAGCAGTCCGGACAGGGCCTACGTGCAGTACTTC. Encoded protein: CASSPDRAYVQYF.

This clonotype was picked up a small number of times. This chain uses TRBV12-3 or TRBV12-4 with TRBJ2-3; D is ambiguous. V lost 5 bases, J lost 1 base, and 7 bases lay in between. The length of the CDR3 is 13 residues. The CDR3 bases are TGTGCCAGCAGTGGAAGCGGCACAGATACGCAGTATTTT. Translating gives CASSGSGTDTQYF.

This clonotype has a count of ten or more. This rearrangement joins TRBV4-1 to TRBJ1-5; maybe TRBD1 (5 bases). V shed 4 bases and J shed 7 bases, with 11 bases lying between them. The CDR3 is made up of 13 amino acids. The germline V gene encodes CDR1 MGHRA and CDR2 YSYEKL. DNA for the CDR3: TGCGCCAGCAGCCCCCCCAAGGGGCAGCCCCAGCATTTT. This encodes CASSPPKGQPQHF.

This clonotype was seen many times. The rearrangement uses TRBV5-1 and TRBJ2-7; tentative D call: TRBD1 (6 bases). V gave up 4 bases and J gave up 9 bases, with 17 bases separating them. CDR1 and CDR2 from the germline V gene are SGHRS and YFSETQ. The CDR3 consists of 13 residues. The CDR3 DNA is TGCGCCAGCAGCGGCTTTGGACAGCCCGTGCAGTACTTC. This sequence encodes CASSGFGQPVQYF.

The sample holds many counts of this clonotype. J is TRBJ2-7 and V is TRBV5-1, with 9 bases aligning to TRBD2. Germline CDR1 SGHRS, CDR2 YFSETQ. Germline trimming cut 4 bases from V and 6 bases from J; bases unmatched to any gene: 5. The CDR3 extends over 13 amino acids. The CDR3 region has the DNA TGCGCCAGCAGCCGGGGACTAGCTGCCGAGCAGTACTTC. This gives the protein CASSRGLAAEQYF.

The CDR3: CAISESFRGTDEKLFF. The CDR3 coding sequence is TGTGCCATCAGTGAGTCGTTCCGTGGGACAGATGAAAAACTGTTTTTT. The rearrangement links TRBV10-3 to TRBJ1-4; TRBD1 matches 7 bases. The CDR3 is 16 residues long. V lost 0 bases, J lost 6 bases, and 7 bases stayed unmatched. The germline V gene encodes CDR1 ENHRY and CDR2 SYGVKD.

In this sample, this clonotype turned up many times. The chain links TRBV9 to TRBJ2-1; D gene uncertain. The CDR3 is made up of 15 amino acids. The germline V gene encodes CDR1 SGDLS and CDR2 YYNGEE. With 4 bases removed from V and 4 bases from J, the gap between germline ends came to 15 bases. The CDR3 loop is CASSPRNPSYNEQFF. CDR3 DNA sequence: TGTGCCAGCAGCCCGCGGAACCCCTCGTACAATGAGCAGTTCTTC.

At least ten counts were recorded for this clonotype. The rearrangement uses TRBV28 and TRBJ1-5, with TRBD1 matching over 11 bases. Germline loops: CDR1 MDHEN, CDR2 SYDVKM. The CDR3 covers 16 residues. The V and J ends lost 3 bases and 7 bases, in that order; junction bases with no gene match: 8. CDR3 sequence (DNA): TGTGCCAGCAGTTTGTCCGGACAGGGGGCATGGCAGCCCCAGCATTTT. It codes for CASSLSGQGAWQPQHF.

The table lists this clonotype with many counts. The chain employs TRBV29-1 and TRBJ2-5, with D perhaps matching TRBD1 (6 bases). Trimming stripped 1 base from V and 5 bases from J, with 14 bases between. Germline assignment: CDR1 SQVTM and CDR2 ANQGSEA. There are 14 residues in the CDR3. DNA of the CDR3: TGCAGCGTTGAAGGGTTTACAGGGATGGAGACCCAGTACTTC. Protein product: CSVEGFTGMETQYF.

This clonotype was detected many times. V is TRBV20-1 and J is TRBJ2-5; D assignment may be TRBD1 or TRBD2 (6 bases each). CDR3 length: 16 amino acids. V was cut by 5 bases and J by 2 bases, with 21 bases left in between. Germline CDR1 is DFQATT and CDR2 is SNEGSKA (reference sequence). CDR3 sequence reads: CSASPVIGGLQETQYF. In DNA form, the CDR3 reads TGCAGTGCTTCCCCCGTGATCGGGGGCTTGCAAGAGACCCAGTACTTC.

This clonotype was counted at least ten times. J is TRBJ1-2 and V is TRBV7-2; no firm D call. V shed 4 bases and J shed 0 bases, with 9 bases lying between them. Germline assignment: CDR1 SGHTA and CDR2 FQGNSA. The CDR3 contains 14 residues. The CDR3 is CASSSPGANYGYTF. CDR3 DNA sequence: TGTGCCAGCAGCTCCCCAGGTGCTAACTATGGCTACACCTTC.

There are a few counts of this clonotype. A single base separates this from a much larger clone, so it may be a read error. The CDR3 spells CACSLIGVLISGANVLTF. DNA of the CDR3: TGTGCCTGCAGTTTGATAGGGGTCCTAATCTCTGGGGCCAACGTCCTGACTTTC. The chain recombines TRBV12-3 or TRBV12-4 with TRBJ2-6; weak D call: TRBD1 (5 bases). This CDR3 is built from 18 residues.

This clonotype has a count of ten or more. The genes are TRBV7-8 and TRBJ2-7; 7 bases fit TRBD1. This CDR3 comprises 13 residues. The ends lost 5 bases at V and 2 bases at J; junction bases unmatched: 3. Germline CDR1 and CDR2: SGHVS and FQNEAQ. CDR3 region: CASSHRGPYEQYF. The CDR3 DNA reads as TGTGCCAGCAGCCACAGGGGCCCCTACGAGCAGTACTTC.

This clonotype has at least ten counts. V and J are TRBV11-2 and TRBJ1-4, with D perhaps TRBD1 (5 bases). CDR3 length: 15 amino acids. V was shortened by 1 base and J by 4 bases, with 10 bases between the two germline ends. Germline assignment: CDR1 SGHAT and CDR2 FQNNGV. CDR3 in amino acids: CASSLAGPINEKLFF. CDR3 sequence (DNA): TGTGCCAGCAGCTTAGCAGGGCCCATTAATGAAAAACTGTTTTTT.

This clonotype was observed many times. V is TRBV11-2 and J is TRBJ2-5, with 9 positions matching TRBD2. The CDR3 is 14 amino acids. V shed 5 bases and J 5 bases; nucleotides not matched to a gene: 6. CDR1 SGHAT and CDR2 FQNNGV come from the germline V gene. The CDR3 region has the DNA TGTGCCAGCAGCCCCCTAGCGGGGTGGGAGACCCAGTACTTC. It codes for CASSPLAGWETQYF.

This clonotype has ten or more counts. The chain has TRBV20-1 and TRBJ1-5; D remains ambiguous. The CDR3 loop spans 14 amino acids. Germline lookup yields CDR1 DFQATT and CDR2 SNEGSKA (reference sequence). V was cut by 1 base and J by 6 bases, with 13 bases left in between. The CDR3 bases are TGCAGTGCTAGAGTTGGCGGCGCAAGTCAGCCCCAGCATTTT. This codes for CSARVGGASQPQHF.

This clonotype was detected ten times or more. The V and J genes are TRBV12-3 or TRBV12-4 and TRBJ2-5, with D perhaps given as TRBD1 or TRBD2 (5 bases each). V was pared by 4 bases and J by 1 base, with 10 bases between. The length of the CDR3 is 14 residues. The CDR3 here is CASSSGTFQETQYF. The CDR3 nucleotides are TGTGCCAGCAGTTCTGGGACCTTCCAAGAGACCCAGTACTTC.